These 22 T cell receptor beta chains originate from one sample sequenced in a study of T cell responses to AZD1222 COVID-19 vaccine. Sequencing used immunoSEQ multiplex PCR; TCRdb keeps in-frame clones, though not all of them. The profile shows about 140,000 clones, around 89% of them singletons. This specimen consisted of peripheral blood, obtained on day 0 of AZD1222 vaccination. These receptors all come from an adult in good health.

The genes are TRBV3-1 (or the pseudogene TRBV3-2) and TRBJ2-1; 7 positions agree with TRBD1. This CDR3 spans 16 amino acids. Germline loops: CDR1 LGHDT, CDR2 YNNKEL (reference sequence). V was pared by 4 bases and J by 1 base, with 7 bases of the junction left unmatched. The CDR3 bases are TGTGCCAGCAGCCCAGGGACAGCACCTTCCTACAATGAGCAGTTCTTC. Its protein is CASSPGTAPSYNEQFF.

V usage is TRBV28 and J usage is TRBJ1-5; D perhaps matches TRBD1 (5 bases). CDR1 and CDR2 (germline): MDHEN, SYDVKM. The CDR3 runs 16 residues. The V and J ends lost 7 bases and 11 bases respectively, with 27 bases between them. CDR3 in DNA: TGTGCCAGCAAGGATAGGGGTGGGCGGATATCAGTGACCCAGCATTTT. This gives the protein CASKDRGGRISVTQHF.

This clone is a singleton in its sample. This chain uses TRBV9 with TRBJ2-7; 7 nucleotides align to TRBD2. The junction had 9 bases not matched to a gene; V was cut back by 4 bases and J by 2 bases. This CDR3 is built from 15 residues. The germline CDR1 and CDR2 sequences are SGDLS and YYNGEE. CDR3 amino acids: CASSSQGGATYEQYF. As DNA, the CDR3 is TGTGCCAGCAGCTCCCAGGGAGGGGCCACCTACGAGCAGTACTTC. Drawing the rest from reference TRBV9 and TRBJ2-7, the complete variable domain is DSGVTQTPKHLITATGQRVTLRCSPRSGDLSVYWYQQSLDQGLQFLIQYYNGEERAKGNILERFSAQQFPDLHSELNLSSLELGDSALYFCASSSQGGATYEQYFGPGTRLTVT.

This clone was observed a handful of times. The CDR3 region has the DNA TGTGCCAGCAGCTTACAGGGTAGCTACGAGCAGTACTTC. Protein: CASSLQGSYEQYF. The J gene is TRBJ2-7, the V gene TRBV5-8; maybe TRBD1 (6 bases). V dropped 2 bases and J dropped 3 bases, with 9 bases sitting between them. The CDR3 sequence is 13 residues long. Germline V gives CDR1 SGHTS, CDR2 YDEGEE.

The chain uses TRBV25-1 and TRBJ2-3; 8 nucleotides match TRBD2. Looked up from germline, CDR1 is MGHDK and CDR2 is SYGVNS. Germline trimming cut 4 bases from V and 4 bases from J; bases unmatched to any gene: 7. The CDR3 runs 15 residues. As DNA, the CDR3 is TGTGCCAGCAGTGTTAACGGGGGGGCCGCAGATACGCAGTATTTT. It yields the protein CASSVNGGAADTQYF.

The CDR3 sequence is CASSQGGGLLDYNEQFF. CDR3 bases: TGCGCCAGCAGCCAAGGAGGGGGACTACTCGACTACAATGAGCAGTTCTTC. This chain uses TRBV4-3 with TRBJ2-1; TRBD2 is a possible D gene (7 bases). The germline V and J ends were trimmed by 1 base and 3 bases, with 16 bases remaining between them. CDR3 size: 17 residues. Germline V gives CDR1 LGHNA, CDR2 YSLEER.

The rearrangement links TRBV5-1 to TRBJ2-2, with D hard to call. Trimming pared 1 base from V and 5 bases from J, leaving 6 bases between. The CDR3 runs to 13 residues. Per germline, CDR1 SGHRS and CDR2 YFSETQ. In DNA form, the CDR3 reads TGCGCCAGCAGCTTGATGGGTACCGGGGAGCTGTTTTTT. It specifies CASSLMGTGELFF. Looking up the rest from reference TRBV5-1 and TRBJ2-2 gives the full variable domain: KAGVTQTPRYLIKTRGQQVTLSCSPISGHRSVSWYQQTPGQGLQFLFEYFSETQRNKGNFPGRFSGRQFSNSRSEMNVSTLELGDSALYLCASSLMGTGELFFGEGSRLTVL.

This clone was seen once. The genes are TRBV28 and TRBJ2-7, with 9 bases identical to TRBD2. This CDR3 spans 15 amino acids. Germline V CDR1 and CDR2: MDHEN, SYDVKM. V was pared by 8 bases and J by 0 bases, with 8 bases of the junction left unmatched. CDR3 DNA sequence: TGTGCCAGCGGCCTTGCGGGGGGGACCTCCTACGAGCAGTACTTC. It translates to CASGLAGGTSYEQYF.

The chain uses TRBV6-1 and TRBJ2-7; D not resolved. V dropped 4 bases and J dropped 1 base, with 11 bases sitting between them. CDR1 and CDR2 from the germline V gene are MNHNS and SASEGT. The CDR3 extends over 14 amino acids. CDR3 region: CASSAWRGSYEQYF. The DNA for the CDR3 is TGTGCCAGCAGTGCTTGGAGAGGTTCCTACGAGCAGTACTTC.

V gene TRBV5-1 combines with J gene TRBJ2-3, with 7 bases that match TRBD2. Germline CDR1 is SGHRS and CDR2 is YFSETQ. This CDR3 spans 14 amino acids. V shed 6 bases and J 2 bases; nucleotides not matched to a gene: 6. CDR3 residues: CASKSGGSTDTQYF. In DNA form, the CDR3 reads TGCGCCAGCAAATCGGGGGGATCCACAGATACGCAGTATTTT.

The chain joins TRBV2 to TRBJ2-7; D might be TRBD2 (5 bases). The CDR3 totals 16 residues. Germline CDR1 reads SNHLY; CDR2 reads FYNNEI. Trimming shortened V by 4 bases and J by 3 bases, and 19 bases separated the two germline ends. The CDR3 DNA sequence: TGTGCCAGCAGTGTAAGGGAGCTAGGTAATGTCTACGAGCAGTACTTC. Protein: CASSVRELGNVYEQYF.

In nucleotides, the CDR3 is TGTGCCAGCAGCTTAGGATTTGGACCTAGCGTAGGAAATGAGCAGTTCTTC. It yields the protein CASSLGFGPSVGNEQFF. V is TRBV7-2 and J is TRBJ2-1, with D tentatively TRBD2 (6 bases). V dropped 1 base and J dropped 7 bases, with 20 bases sitting between them. Germline V gene lookup returns CDR1 SGHTA and CDR2 FQGNSA. The CDR3 covers 17 residues.

The rearrangement joins TRBV9 to TRBJ2-4, with 7 positions matching TRBD1. After removal of 3 bases from V and 8 bases from J, the junction contained 5 bases not matched to a gene. The germline gives CDR1 SGDLS, CDR2 YYNGEE. CDR3 length: 13 residues. In DNA, the CDR3 is TGTGCCAGCAGCGCAGGACAGGCAGACATTCAGTACTTC. Translation: CASSAGQADIQYF.

This chain joins TRBV3-1 (or the pseudogene TRBV3-2) and TRBJ2-7, with TRBD1 identical over 9 bases. J was trimmed by 5 bases and V by 4 bases; bases with no gene match: 6. The CDR3 is 14 residues long. From germline, CDR1 is LGHDT and CDR2 YNNKEL (reference sequence). This chain's CDR3 is CASSLQGAVHEQYF. The CDR3 DNA reads TGTGCCAGCAGCCTACAGGGGGCAGTGCACGAGCAGTACTTC.

The rearrangement joins TRBV7-8 to TRBJ2-7; TRBD2 aligns across 8 bases. The CDR3 has 16 amino acids. Germline V lookup: CDR1 SGHVS, CDR2 FQNEAQ. Unmatched junction bases numbered 8, after V lost 1 base and J lost 3 bases. CDR3: CASSLGAGTSRYEQYF. CDR3 nucleotide sequence: TGTGCCAGCAGCTTAGGGGCCGGGACTAGTCGCTACGAGCAGTACTTC. Filled out from reference TRBV7-8 and TRBJ2-7, the complete variable domain reads GAGVSQSPRYKVAKRGQDVALRCDPISGHVSLFWYQQALGQGPEFLTYFQNEAQLDKSGLPSDRFFAERPEGSVSTLKIQRTQQEDSAVYLCASSLGAGTSRYEQYFGPGTRLTVT.

The rearrangement links TRBV11-3 to TRBJ2-1; 7 bases are shared with TRBD1. Germline V gene data show CDR1 as SGHNT and CDR2 as YENEEA. CDR3 length: 14 residues. J was trimmed by 5 bases and V by 2 bases; bases with no gene match: 3. CDR3 sequence (DNA): TGTGCCAGCAGCTTAACACAGGGGCACAATGAGCAGTTCTTC. Residues: CASSLTQGHNEQFF.

The chain links TRBV10-3 to TRBJ1-1; possibly TRBD1 for D (5 bases). The germline V gene has CDR1 ENHRY and CDR2 SYGVKD. The V gene lost 0 bases and the J gene lost 4 bases, with 12 bases spanning the gap. The CDR3 consists of 15 residues. CDR3 coding DNA: TGTGCCATCAGTGAGTCAGGGGCAAGCGTCACTGAAGCTTTCTTT. Translating it yields CAISESGASVTEAFF.

V usage is TRBV7-2 and J usage is TRBJ2-1; D is uncertain. Trimming shortened V by 4 bases and J by 7 bases, and 14 bases separated the two germline ends. CDR3 length: 14 amino acids. Germline values: CDR1 SGHTA, CDR2 FQGNSA. For the CDR3, the DNA is TGTGCCAGCAGCTCCCCCCCTTCTGGAAATGAGCAGTTCTTC. Its protein is CASSSPPSGNEQFF.

The J gene is TRBJ2-2, the V gene TRBV18, with 8 bases fitting TRBD1. The germline gives CDR1 KGHSH, CDR2 LQKENI. This CDR3 region has 15 residues. V was clipped by 2 bases and J by 1 base; unmatched bases: 0. As DNA, the CDR3 is TGTGCCAGCTCACCAGGGACAGGGAACACCGGGGAGCTGTTTTTT. Translation: CASSPGTGNTGELFF.

The chain has TRBV20-1 and TRBJ1-1, with no clear D. Germline V gene data show CDR1 as DFQATT and CDR2 as SNEGSKA (reference sequence). The germline V and J ends were trimmed by 0 bases and 7 bases, with 3 bases remaining between them. The CDR3 spans 10 residues. The CDR3 DNA follows: TGCAGTGCTAGAGAAGGTGAAGCTTTCTTT. Protein product: CSAREGEAFF.

The V gene is TRBV21-1, the J gene TRBJ2-5. TRBV21-1 is noted as a pseudogene. CDR3 length: 13 amino acids. CDR3 DNA: TGTGCCAGCAGCAAAAGGGTGCAAGAGACCCAGTACTTC. Translation: CASSKRVQETQYF.

The gene calls are TRBV5-6 and TRBJ2-5; 10 nucleotides agree with TRBD2. The CDR3 is 14 amino acids. In germline, CDR1 is SGHDT, CDR2 YYEEEE. Losses at the gene ends were 3 bases for V and 3 bases for J; bases not matched to a gene: 2. DNA of the CDR3: TGTGCCAGCAGCTCTGGACTAGCGGAAGAGACCCAGTACTTC. Protein product: CASSSGLAEETQYF.